The clone carrying this TCR beta chain appeared many times. This entry belongs to a study of early T cells in non-severe SARS-CoV-2 infection. Germline CDR1 SNHLY, CDR2 FYNNEI. V lost 4 bases and J lost 2, with 12 bases in between. The CDR3 extends over 14 amino acids. TCRdb ran MiXCR on the 5' RACE reads and lists one entry per CDR3 protein. The sample includes approximately 30,000 distinct CDR3 sequences, roughly 7.2% of them seen just once. This chain joins TRBV2 and TRBJ2-7, with D possibly being TRBD1 (6 bases). Sequencing was done on a sample of whole blood. This clonotype was sampled from an adult who was a healthcare worker with PCR-confirmed SARS-CoV-2 infection or an uninfected control (not recorded which). This CDR3 is CASSARTEPYEQYF. The CDR3 DNA sequence: TGTGCCAGCAGTGCTAGGACAGAGCCCTACGAGCAGTACTTC.